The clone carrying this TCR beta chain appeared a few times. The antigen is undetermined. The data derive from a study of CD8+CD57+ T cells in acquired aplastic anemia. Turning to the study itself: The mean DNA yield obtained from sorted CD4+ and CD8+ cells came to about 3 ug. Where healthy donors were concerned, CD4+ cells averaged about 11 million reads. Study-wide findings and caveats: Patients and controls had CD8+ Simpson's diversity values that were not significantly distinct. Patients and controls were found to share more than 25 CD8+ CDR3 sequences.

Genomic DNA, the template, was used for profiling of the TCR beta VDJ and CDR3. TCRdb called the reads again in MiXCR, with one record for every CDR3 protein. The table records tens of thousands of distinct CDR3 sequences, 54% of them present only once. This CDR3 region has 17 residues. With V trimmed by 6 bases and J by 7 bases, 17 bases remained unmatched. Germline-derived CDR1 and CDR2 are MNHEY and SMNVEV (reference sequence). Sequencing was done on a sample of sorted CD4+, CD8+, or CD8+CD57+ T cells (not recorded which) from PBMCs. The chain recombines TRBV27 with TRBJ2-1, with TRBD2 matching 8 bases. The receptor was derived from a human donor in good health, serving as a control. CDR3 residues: CASSPEYLAGPKNEQFF. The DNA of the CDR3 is TGTGCCAGCAGCCCCGAGTATTTAGCGGGGCCGAAGAATGAGCAGTTCTTC.